The sequence of this T cell receptor (beta chain) was determined in a study of Ad26.COV2.S vaccination and SARS-CoV-2 variants. About the research overall: The authors gave Ad26.COV2.S intramuscularly, either once or twice 56 days apart.

Described treatment: some 20 received Ad26.COV2.S at low or high dose, single or two shots; 5 received placebo; per-sample allocation not given. Samples analyzed were those drawn on day 63 after the first vaccine or placebo injection. Trimming took 3 bases from V and 0 from J, leaving 10 bases between them. The CDR3 is 14 amino acids. Germline assignment: CDR1 SGDLS and CDR2 YYNGEE. The protocol was immunoSEQ multiplex PCR, while the TCRdb copy is restricted to in-frame clones and leaves out a portion. Among about 420,000 clones listed, over 75% were seen once. The TCR originated in a person between 18 and 59 years old who received the Ad26.COV2.S COVID-19 vaccine or a placebo. The J gene is TRBJ2-7, the V gene TRBV9; tentative D call: TRBD1 (5 bases). This specimen was peripheral blood, taken in a trial of Ad26.COV2.S vaccine versus placebo. CDR3 bases: TGTGCCAGCAGCGAGGGGTCAGTCTCCTACGAGCAGTACTTC. Its protein is CASSEGSVSYEQYF.